This is a list of T cell receptor beta chains from one sample in a study of T cell repertoires in cytomegalovirus infection. Their antigens remain unidentified. TCRdb passed the reads through MiXCR, listing each CDR3 protein once. Counted here are fewer than 650,000 distinct CDR3 sequences, 40% occurring once; the ten biggest clones make up around 48%. The input for sequencing was cultured PBMCs, taken from culture after CMV antigen stimulation. Receptors were obtained from a human donor in good health (CMV status not recorded). Some clones in this sample may be carry-over from other donors' samples. The CDR3 runs from the conserved cysteine through the conserved F or W. The D gene is left open where the match is weak. Only some rows state a clone size, as once, few, many or a class for expanded clones.

length,V,D,J,size,DNA,CDR3
15,TRBV19,.,TRBJ1-5,.,TGTGCCAGTAGTATTTGGCAGGCAGACAATCAGCCCCAGCATTTT,CASSIWQADNQPQHF
16,TRBV24-1,.,TRBJ2-6,.,TGTGCCACCAGTGACCCAGGGACCTCGGGGGCCAACGTCCTGACTTTC,CATSDPGTSGANVLTF
14,TRBV5-1,TRBD1,TRBJ2-7,.,TGCGCCAGCAGCTTGGAAGGGACAGAAACAGAGCAGTACTTC,CASSLEGTETEQYF
14,TRBV10-3,TRBD1,TRBJ1-1,.,TGTGCCATCCGATCCGGGACAGGGAACACTGAAGCTTTCTTT,CAIRSGTGNTEAFF
13,TRBV6-1,.,TRBJ2-3,.,TGTGCCAGCAGTGAAGAAGTAAGAGATACGCAGTATTTT,CASSEEVRDTQYF
15,TRBV7-9,TRBD2,TRBJ2-7,.,TGTGCCAGCAGCTTAAGGGAGGGAGAGTCCTACGAGCAGTACTTC,CASSLREGESYEQYF
15,TRBV4-1,.,TRBJ2-2,.,TGCGCCAGCAGCCACCCGGGGAAAAACACCGGGGAGCTGTTTTTT,CASSHPGKNTGELFF
14,TRBV7-2,TRBD2,TRBJ2-7,.,TGTGCCAGCACTCTAGCGGGACCCGCCTACGAGCAGTACTTC,CASTLAGPAYEQYF
16,TRBV2,TRBD2,TRBJ2-7,once,TGTGCCAGCAGTCGACTAGCGGGACCGAGCTCCTACGAGCAGTACTTC,CASSRLAGPSSYEQYF
12,TRBV6-5,.,TRBJ2-7,.,TGTGCCAGCAGTCGAACCCCCTTCGAGCAGTACTTC,CASSRTPFEQYF